Below, 6 T cell receptor beta chains from the same sample are listed, as sequenced in a study of blood T cells in healthy people across ages (dated by TCRdb to the mid-2010s). Library method: 5' RACE. Reads for this sample came from an Illumina HiSeq 2500. A second 7 to 11 cycle PCR used a sample-barcoded 5' primer and a J-beta primer mix. TCRdb reprocessing: public reads trimmed at Q25 with fastp, clones called with MiXCR, in-frame beta chains kept. Each CDR3 protein appears once, grouped with its most common genes and DNA. This sample lists roughly 1.6 million distinct CDR3 sequences; roughly a third were detected once. Approximately 10% of the sample is held by the ten biggest clonotypes. The sequencing sample was made of blood. Receptors were obtained from a woman between 25 and 40 years old in good health.

This clonotype appeared a few times. The CDR3 DNA is TGTGCCAGCAGTTACAGGACAGGGCTGACAGATACGCAGTATTTT. Translated, it gives CASSYRTGLTDTQYF. J is TRBJ2-3 and V is TRBV6-6; 8 bases fit TRBD1. This CDR3 spans 15 amino acids. CDR1 and CDR2 (germline): MNHNY, SVGAGI (reference sequence). Losses at the gene ends were 2 bases for V and 3 bases for J; bases not matched to a gene: 4.

This clonotype was counted a few times. The chain has TRBV5-1 and TRBJ2-1; D not resolved. CDR1 is SGHRS, CDR2 YFSETQ, per germline. CDR3 size: 14 residues. Between the trimmed V and J ends, which lost 0 bases and 7 bases, there was a span of 11 bases. The CDR3: CASSLGPVENEQFF. The CDR3 region has the DNA TGCGCCAGCAGCTTGGGCCCAGTGGAGAATGAGCAGTTCTTC.

This clonotype was seen a handful of times. The V and J genes are TRBV12-3 or TRBV12-4 and TRBJ1-1, with a possible D match to TRBD1 (5 bases). Trimming took 7 bases from V and 1 from J, leaving 22 bases between them. CDR3 length: 17 residues. The CDR3 spells CASMVGPDGGPNTEAFF. The CDR3 DNA is TGTGCCAGCATGGTGGGCCCGGACGGGGGACCGAACACTGAAGCTTTCTTT.

The V and J genes are TRBV9 and TRBJ1-5; possibly TRBD1 for D (6 bases). There are 14 residues in the CDR3. V lost 2 bases and J lost 3, with 9 bases in between. CDR1 SGDLS and CDR2 YYNGEE come from the germline V gene. CDR3 coding DNA: TGTGCCAGCAGCGTCCGACAGGACAATCAGCCCCAGCATTTT. It encodes CASSVRQDNQPQHF.

This clonotype was picked up many times. This chain joins TRBV9 and TRBJ2-5; 9 bases agree with TRBD2. J gave up 1 base and V 3 bases, and 4 bases lay outside the gene matches. Germline lookup yields CDR1 SGDLS and CDR2 YYNGEE. The CDR3 is 15 amino acids. The CDR3 spells CASSASGRSQETQYF. In nucleotides, the CDR3 is TGTGCCAGCAGCGCCAGCGGGAGGTCCCAAGAGACCCAGTACTTC.

The V call is TRBV20-1, the J call TRBJ1-1; TRBD1 matches 7 bases. The germline CDR1 and CDR2 sequences are DFQATT and SNEGSKA (reference sequence). This CDR3 contains 15 residues. With V trimmed by 0 bases and J by 2 bases, 6 bases remained unmatched. Here the CDR3 reads CSARDPGQNNTEAFF. The DNA for the CDR3 is TGCAGTGCTAGAGATCCGGGACAGAATAACACTGAAGCTTTCTTT.